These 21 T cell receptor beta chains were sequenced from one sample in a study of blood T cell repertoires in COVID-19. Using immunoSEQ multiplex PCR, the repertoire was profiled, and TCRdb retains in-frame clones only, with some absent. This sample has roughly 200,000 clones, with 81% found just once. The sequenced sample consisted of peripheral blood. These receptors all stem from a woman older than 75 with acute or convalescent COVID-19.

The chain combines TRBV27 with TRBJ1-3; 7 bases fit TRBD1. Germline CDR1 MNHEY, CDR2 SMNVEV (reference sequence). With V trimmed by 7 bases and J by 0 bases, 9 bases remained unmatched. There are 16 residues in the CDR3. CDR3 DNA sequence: TGTGCCAGCATGCGGGGACAGCCGAACTCTGGAAACACCATATATTTT. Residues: CASMRGQPNSGNTIYF.

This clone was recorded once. CDR3 sequence: CATSDKTGQPGRNTIYF. The CDR3 coding sequence is TGTGCCACCAGTGATAAGACAGGACAACCCGGTAGGAACACCATATATTTT. The chain has TRBV24-1 and TRBJ1-3, with a possible D match to TRBD1 (6 bases). CDR3 length equals 17 residues. CDR1 and CDR2 from the germline V gene are KGHDR and SFDVKD. Deletions cut 3 bases from V and 7 bases from J, with 21 bases between.

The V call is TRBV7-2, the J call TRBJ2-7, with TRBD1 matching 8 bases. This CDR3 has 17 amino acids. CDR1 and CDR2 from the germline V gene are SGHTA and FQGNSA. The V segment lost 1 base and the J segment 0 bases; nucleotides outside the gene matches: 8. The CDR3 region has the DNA TGTGCCAGCAGCTTAGTGATCGGGACAGGCCTCTCCTACGAGCAGTACTTC. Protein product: CASSLVIGTGLSYEQYF. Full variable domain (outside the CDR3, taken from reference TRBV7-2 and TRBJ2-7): GAGVSQSPSNKVTEKGKDVELRCDPISGHTALYWYRQSLGQGLEFLIYFQGNSAPDKSGLPSDRFSAERTGGSVSTLTIQRTQQEDSAVYLCASSLVIGTGLSYEQYFGPGTRLTVT.

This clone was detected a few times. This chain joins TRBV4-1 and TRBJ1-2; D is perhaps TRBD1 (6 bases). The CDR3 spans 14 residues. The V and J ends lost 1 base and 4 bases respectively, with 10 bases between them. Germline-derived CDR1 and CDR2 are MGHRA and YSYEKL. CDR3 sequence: CASSQGTAFYGYTF. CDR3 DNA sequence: TGCGCCAGCAGCCAAGGGACAGCTTTCTATGGCTACACCTTC.

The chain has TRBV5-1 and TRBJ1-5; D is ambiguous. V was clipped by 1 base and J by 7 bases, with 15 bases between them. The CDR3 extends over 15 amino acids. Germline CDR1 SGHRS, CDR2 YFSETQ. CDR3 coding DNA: TGCGCCAGCAGCTTGTCCGGGGTTGTCGGGCAGCCCCAGCATTTT. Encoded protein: CASSLSGVVGQPQHF.

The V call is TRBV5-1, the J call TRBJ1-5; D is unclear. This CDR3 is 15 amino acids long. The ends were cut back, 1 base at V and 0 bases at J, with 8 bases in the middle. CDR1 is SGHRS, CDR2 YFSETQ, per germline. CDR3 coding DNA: TGCGCCAGCAGCTTGTCGGGATATAGCAATCAGCCCCAGCATTTT. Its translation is CASSLSGYSNQPQHF.

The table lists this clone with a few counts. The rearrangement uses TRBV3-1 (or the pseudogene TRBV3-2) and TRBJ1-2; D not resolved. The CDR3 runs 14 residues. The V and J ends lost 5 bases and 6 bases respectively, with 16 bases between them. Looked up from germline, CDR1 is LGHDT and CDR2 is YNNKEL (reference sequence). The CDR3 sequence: CASSETLGVHGYTF. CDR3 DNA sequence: TGTGCCAGCAGCGAAACCTTGGGAGTTCATGGCTACACCTTC.

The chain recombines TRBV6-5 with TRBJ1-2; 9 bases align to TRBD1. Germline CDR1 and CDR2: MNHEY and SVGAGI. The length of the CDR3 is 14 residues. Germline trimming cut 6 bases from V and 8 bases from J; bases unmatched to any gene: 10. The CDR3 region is CASRRDRASQGYTF. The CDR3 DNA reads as TGTGCCAGCAGGAGGGACAGGGCAAGTCAGGGCTACACCTTC.

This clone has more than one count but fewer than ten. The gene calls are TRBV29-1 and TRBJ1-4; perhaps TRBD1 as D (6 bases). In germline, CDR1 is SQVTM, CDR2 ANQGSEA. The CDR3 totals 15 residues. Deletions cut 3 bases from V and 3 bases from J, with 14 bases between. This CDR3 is CSVESPTGPNEKLFF. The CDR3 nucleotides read TGCAGCGTTGAGTCCCCTACAGGGCCTAATGAAAAACTGTTTTTT.

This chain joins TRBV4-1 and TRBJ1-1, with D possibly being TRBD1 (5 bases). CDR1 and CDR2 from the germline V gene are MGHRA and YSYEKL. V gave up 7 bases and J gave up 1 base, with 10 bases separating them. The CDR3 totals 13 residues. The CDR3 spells CASNLGGNTEAFF. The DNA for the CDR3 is TGCGCCAGCAACTTGGGGGGGAACACTGAAGCTTTCTTT.

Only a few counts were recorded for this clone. CDR3 sequence (DNA): TGTGCCAGCAGCTTGGTGGGAGGGCCGGAAGGAGACGAGCAGTACTTC. This codes for CASSLVGGPEGDEQYF. The gene calls are TRBV5-5 and TRBJ2-7; TRBD2 aligns across 7 bases. V lost 0 bases and J lost 5; bases outside the gene matches: 11. The germline V gene encodes CDR1 SGHKS and CDR2 YYEKEE (reference sequence). The CDR3 totals 16 residues.

The CDR3: CASSRDFHNEQFF. CDR3 bases: TGTGCCAGCAGCCGGGACTTTCACAATGAGCAGTTCTTC. This chain uses TRBV9 with TRBJ2-1; possible D gene TRBD2, 6 bases. There are 13 residues in the CDR3. CDR1 is SGDLS, CDR2 YYNGEE, per germline. Trimming took 4 bases from V and 5 from J, leaving 10 bases between them.

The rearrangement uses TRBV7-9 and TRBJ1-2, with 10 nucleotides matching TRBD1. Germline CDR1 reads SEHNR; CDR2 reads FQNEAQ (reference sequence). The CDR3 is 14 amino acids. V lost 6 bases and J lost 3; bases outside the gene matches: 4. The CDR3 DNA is TGTGCCAGCAGTTCAGGACAGGGGGACTATGGCTACACCTTC. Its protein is CASSSGQGDYGYTF.

The CDR3 sequence: CASSRGAYGYTF. Written as DNA, the CDR3 is TGTGCCAGCAGCCGTGGGGCGTATGGCTACACCTTC. The V and J genes are TRBV12-3 or TRBV12-4 and TRBJ1-2; D perhaps matches TRBD1 (5 bases). There are 12 residues in the CDR3. V lost 6 bases and J lost 5, with 10 bases in between.

The DNA of the CDR3 is TGCAGTGCTAGTACCTATACAGGGGCCTATGGCTACACCTTC. Translation: CSASTYTGAYGYTF. The rearrangement uses TRBV20-1 and TRBJ1-2, with TRBD1 matching over 7 bases. Germline CDR1 DFQATT, CDR2 SNEGSKA (reference sequence). CDR3 length equals 14 residues. The ends lost 3 bases at V and 4 bases at J; junction bases unmatched: 8.

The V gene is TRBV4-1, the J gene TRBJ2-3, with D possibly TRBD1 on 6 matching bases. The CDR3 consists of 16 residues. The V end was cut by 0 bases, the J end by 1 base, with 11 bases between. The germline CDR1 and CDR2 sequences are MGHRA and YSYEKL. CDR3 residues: CASSQDRAGGTDTQYF. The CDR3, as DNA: TGCGCCAGCAGCCAAGATCGAGCAGGGGGCACAGATACGCAGTATTTT.

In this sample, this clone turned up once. The CDR3 coding sequence is TGTGCCAGCAGCCAAGCAGGTGGCTCTGAAGCTTTCTTT. Translation gives CASSQAGGSEAFF. This chain connects TRBV14 to TRBJ1-1; D not resolved. The CDR3 sequence is 13 residues long. V lost 1 base, J lost 6 bases, and 9 bases lay in between. Germline V gene data show CDR1 as SGHDN and CDR2 as FVKESK.

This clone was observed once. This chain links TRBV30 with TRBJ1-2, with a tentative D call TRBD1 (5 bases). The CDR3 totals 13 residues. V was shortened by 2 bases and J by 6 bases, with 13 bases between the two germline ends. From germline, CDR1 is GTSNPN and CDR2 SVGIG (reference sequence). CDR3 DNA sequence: TGTGCCTGGAGTCCAGGGTTTAGGAATGGCTACACCTTC. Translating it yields CAWSPGFRNGYTF. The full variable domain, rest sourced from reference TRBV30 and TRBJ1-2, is SQTIHQWPATLVQPVGSPLSLECTVEGTSNPNLYWYRQAAGRGLQLLFYSVGIGQISSEVPQNLSASRPQDRQFILSSKKLLLSDSGFYLCAWSPGFRNGYTFGSGTRLTVV.

The CDR3 DNA reads TGTGCCAGCGGGGACACGTATTCACCCCTCCACTTT. Protein product: CASGDTYSPLHF. The genes are TRBV2 and TRBJ1-6; TRBD1 might be the D (6 bases). Germline-derived CDR1 and CDR2 are SNHLY and FYNNEI. With 8 bases removed from V and 8 bases from J, the gap between germline ends came to 10 bases. CDR3 size: 12 residues.

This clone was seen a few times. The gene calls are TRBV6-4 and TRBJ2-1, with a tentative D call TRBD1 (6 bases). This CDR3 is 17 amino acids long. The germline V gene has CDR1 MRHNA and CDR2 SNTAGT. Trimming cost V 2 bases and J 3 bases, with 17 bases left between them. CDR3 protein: CASSDTNRAICYNEQFF. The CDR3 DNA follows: TGTGCCAGCAGTGACACAAACAGGGCAATCTGCTACAATGAGCAGTTCTTC.

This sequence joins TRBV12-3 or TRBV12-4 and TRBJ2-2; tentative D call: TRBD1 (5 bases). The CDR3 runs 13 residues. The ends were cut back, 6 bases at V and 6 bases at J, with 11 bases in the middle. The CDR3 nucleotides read TGTGCCAGCAGGCAGGGTGCCCCCGGGGAGCTGTTTTTT. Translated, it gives CASRQGAPGELFF.